This T cell receptor beta chain was identified during a study of cytomegalovirus exposure and HLA in healthy donors. Study findings and constraints: Overall, about 160 TCR beta chains were annotated as cytomegalovirus-associated.

About this clone: Its target is not known.

TCRdb's table, derived via immunoSEQ multiplex PCR, lists solely in-frame clones and lacks some. The data show 100,000 or so clones, 85% seen once. This CDR3 has 11 residues. V was trimmed by 1 base and J by 7 bases, leaving 5 bases between them. The V gene's germline CDR1 is DFQATT and CDR2 SNEGSKA (reference sequence). The clonotype was recovered from a man aged 18-30 years in good health and CMV-seropositive. Sample: PBMCs. The chain combines TRBV20-1 with TRBJ2-1; D ambiguous. DNA for the CDR3: TGCAGTGCTAGAGGCGGTAATGAGCAGTTCTTC. Amino acid sequence: CSARGGNEQFF.